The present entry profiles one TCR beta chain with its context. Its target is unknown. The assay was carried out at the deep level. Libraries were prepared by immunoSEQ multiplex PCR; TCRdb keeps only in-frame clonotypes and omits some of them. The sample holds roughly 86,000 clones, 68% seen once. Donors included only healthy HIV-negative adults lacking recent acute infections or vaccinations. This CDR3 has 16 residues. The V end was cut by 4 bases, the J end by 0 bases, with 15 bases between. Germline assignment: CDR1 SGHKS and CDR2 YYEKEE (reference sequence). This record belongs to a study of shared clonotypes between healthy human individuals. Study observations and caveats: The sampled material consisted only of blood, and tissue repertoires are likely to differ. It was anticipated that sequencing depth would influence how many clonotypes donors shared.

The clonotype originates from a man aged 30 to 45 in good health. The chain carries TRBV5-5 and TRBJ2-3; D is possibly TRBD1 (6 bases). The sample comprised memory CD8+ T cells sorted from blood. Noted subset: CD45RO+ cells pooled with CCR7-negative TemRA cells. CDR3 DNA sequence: TGTGCCAGCAGCCCCAGAACAGGGATTAGCACAGATACGCAGTATTTT. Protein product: CASSPRTGISTDTQYF.